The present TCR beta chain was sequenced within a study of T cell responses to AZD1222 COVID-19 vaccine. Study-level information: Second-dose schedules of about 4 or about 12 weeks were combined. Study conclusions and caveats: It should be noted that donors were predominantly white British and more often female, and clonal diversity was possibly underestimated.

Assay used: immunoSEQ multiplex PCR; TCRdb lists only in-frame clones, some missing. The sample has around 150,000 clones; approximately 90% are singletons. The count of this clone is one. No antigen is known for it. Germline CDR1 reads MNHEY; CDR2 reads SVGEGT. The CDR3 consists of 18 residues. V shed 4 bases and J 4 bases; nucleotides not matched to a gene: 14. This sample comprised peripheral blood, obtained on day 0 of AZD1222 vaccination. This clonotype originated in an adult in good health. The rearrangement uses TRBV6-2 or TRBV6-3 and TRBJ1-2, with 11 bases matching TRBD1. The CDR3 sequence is CASSSLTSGTGGAYGYTF. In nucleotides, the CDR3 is TGTGCCAGCAGTTCTCTCACCTCCGGGACAGGGGGAGCCTATGGCTACACCTTC.